The next 30 T cell receptor beta chains were all read from a single sample in a study of shared clonotypes between healthy human individuals. TCRdb's copy holds only in-frame clones and misses some; the assay was immunoSEQ multiplex PCR. The sample lists about 110,000 clones; about 67% were seen once. Sequenced material: memory CD8+ T cells sorted from blood. Subset described: CD45RO+ cells pooled with CCR7-negative TemRA cells. Source of these receptors: a woman in her 30s in good health.

J is TRBJ2-2 and V is TRBV5-4; D uncertain. Germline V gives CDR1 SGHNT, CDR2 YYREEE (reference sequence). Trimming cost V 3 bases and J 1 base, with 7 bases left between them. The CDR3 totals 14 residues. In DNA form, the CDR3 reads TGTGCCAGCAGCTCGCTGGAGAACACCGGGGAGCTGTTTTTT. Translation: CASSSLENTGELFF.

CDR3 in DNA: TGCAGCGTTGAAGACGGTTCCTACGAGCAGTACTTC. Protein: CSVEDGSYEQYF. This chain joins TRBV29-1 and TRBJ2-7; D ambiguous. This CDR3 spans 12 amino acids. Germline CDR1 is SQVTM and CDR2 is ANQGSEA. V was clipped by 0 bases and J by 1 base, with 4 bases between them.

The CDR3 protein is CASSQGIGYEQYF. The CDR3 coding sequence is TGTGCCAGCAGCCAAGGAATAGGCTACGAGCAGTACTTC. The chain carries TRBV4-2 and TRBJ2-7; D is undetermined. Deletions cut 1 base from V and 3 bases from J, with 7 bases between. CDR1 and CDR2 from the germline V gene are LGHNA and YNFKEQ. This CDR3 has 13 residues.

CDR3 DNA: TGTGCCAGCAGCGGGGACTCGATCGTAAGGGAAGATACGCAGTATTTT. Translated, it gives CASSGDSIVREDTQYF. V gene TRBV6-6 combines with J gene TRBJ2-3, with D maybe TRBD2 (6 bases). The germline CDR1 and CDR2 sequences are MNHNY and SVGAGI (reference sequence). The V end lost 6 bases, the J end lost 5 bases, and 21 bases lay between the germline ends. The CDR3 consists of 16 residues.

This clone was recorded once. The chain employs TRBV6-5 and TRBJ2-5, with 7 positions matching TRBD2. The CDR3 sequence is 14 residues long. Germline V CDR1 and CDR2: MNHEY, SVGAGI. V dropped 6 bases and J dropped 6; count of bases not matched to a gene: 10. The CDR3 region is CASSPIRTRKTQYF. The CDR3 nucleotides are TGTGCCAGCAGCCCGATTCGGACTAGGAAGACCCAGTACTTC.

The chain joins TRBV30 to TRBJ1-4, with D unclear. Germline V CDR1 and CDR2: GTSNPN, SVGIG (reference sequence). The CDR3 spans 15 residues. With 0 bases removed from V and 5 bases from J, the gap between germline ends came to 13 bases. The CDR3 region is CAWSVPAPRNEKLFF. The CDR3 region has the DNA TGTGCCTGGAGTGTACCGGCCCCTAGAAATGAAAAACTGTTTTTT.

The J gene is TRBJ2-7, the V gene TRBV5-1; TRBD1 might be the D (6 bases). The CDR3 runs to 15 residues. CDR1 is SGHRS, CDR2 YFSETQ, per germline. The V end was cut by 3 bases, the J end by 0 bases, with 13 bases between. Here the CDR3 DNA reads TGCGCCAGCAGCTCCCCTGACAGGAGCTCCTACGAGCAGTACTTC. Encoded protein: CASSSPDRSSYEQYF.

V usage is TRBV9 and J usage is TRBJ2-1, with 7 bases aligning to TRBD2. CDR1 and CDR2 (germline): SGDLS, YYNGEE. Germline trimming cut 0 bases from V and 4 bases from J; bases unmatched to any gene: 7. This CDR3 is built from 16 residues. CDR3 in amino acids: CASSVGVGGPYNEQFF. In DNA, the CDR3 is TGTGCCAGCAGCGTAGGGGTGGGAGGGCCGTACAATGAGCAGTTCTTC.

The V and J genes are TRBV10-1 and TRBJ2-2; D is uncertain. CDR3 length: 12 amino acids. V dropped 8 bases and J dropped 0 bases, with 4 bases sitting between them. Per germline, CDR1 WNHNN and CDR2 SYGVQD (reference sequence). CDR3 region: CASSPNTGELFF. The DNA for the CDR3 is TGCGCCAGCTCCCCGAACACCGGGGAGCTGTTTTTT.

The V gene is TRBV28, the J gene TRBJ2-3; D gene uncertain. The germline V gene encodes CDR1 MDHEN and CDR2 SYDVKM. V was clipped by 6 bases and J by 3 bases, with 10 bases between them. This CDR3 has 13 amino acids. The CDR3 DNA sequence: TGTGCCAGCAGGGCACGGCGGACAGATACGCAGTATTTT. It translates to CASRARRTDTQYF.

With respect to this clone: A much more abundant neighbour one base away suggests this may be a read error. Other DNA sequences within the sample encode an identical CDR3. The chain has TRBV5-4 and TRBJ1-1; no clear D. Trimming removed 4 bases at V and 2 bases at J, with 3 bases between. Germline loops: CDR1 SGHNT, CDR2 YYREEE (reference sequence). The CDR3 has 11 residues. Written as DNA, the CDR3 is TGTGCCAGCAGCCTCAACACTGAAGCTTTCTTT. Translating it yields CASSLNTEAFF.

The chain carries TRBV27 and TRBJ1-2, with 8 bases lining up with TRBD1. Germline V gene lookup returns CDR1 MNHEY and CDR2 SMNVEV (reference sequence). With 7 bases clipped from V and 5 bases from J, the junction kept 12 bases outside the gene matches. The CDR3 runs to 15 residues. For the CDR3, the DNA is TGTGCCAGCAAAGAAAGGGGGGACAGGTCATATGGCTACACCTTC. Translation gives CASKERGDRSYGYTF.

This chain connects TRBV21-1 to TRBJ2-5; the table assigns TRBD1, which was not confirmed against the DNA. TRBV21-1 is deemed a pseudogene. The CDR3 has 16 amino acids. DNA for the CDR3: TGTGCCAGCAGCGCGGACAGGGTTGATTCCGAAGAGACCCAGTACTTC. Residues: CASSADRVDSEETQYF.

In regard to this clone: This sample includes further DNA sequences coding for the same CDR3. The chain has TRBV9 and TRBJ2-3, with D perhaps matching TRBD1 (6 bases). V lost 0 bases and J 6 bases, leaving 11 bases between the germline ends. Germline values: CDR1 SGDLS, CDR2 YYNGEE. The CDR3 covers 14 residues. The CDR3 DNA reads as TGTGCCAGCAGCGTAGGTGGGGGCTCCGATACGCAGTATTTT. As protein: CASSVGGGSDTQYF.

This clone occurred once. The J gene is TRBJ2-7, the V gene TRBV6-1, with D maybe TRBD2 (7 bases). The CDR3 is made up of 14 amino acids. Germline CDR1 MNHNS, CDR2 SASEGT. V gave up 6 bases and J gave up 4 bases, with 16 bases separating them. CDR3 DNA: TGTGCCAGCAGGGGGGCGGGACTAACTTACGAGCAGTACTTC. The encoded protein is CASRGAGLTYEQYF.

The CDR3 loop is CASGLAFWTGQTYEQYF. CDR3 nucleotide sequence: TGTGCTAGTGGTTTGGCCTTCTGGACAGGGCAAACCTACGAGCAGTACTTC. The chain combines TRBV12-5 with TRBJ2-7; 8 bases line up with TRBD1. This CDR3 is built from 17 residues. Per germline, CDR1 LGHNT and CDR2 FRNRAP. The trim removed 1 base at V and 2 bases at J, leaving 10 bases unmatched.

The chain joins TRBV28 to TRBJ2-7; D is uncertain. Trimming took 7 bases from V and 0 from J, leaving 13 bases between them. The CDR3 length is 14 residues. Germline V gene lookup returns CDR1 MDHEN and CDR2 SYDVKM. CDR3 loop: CASNRNDISYEQYF. The CDR3 nucleotides read TGTGCCAGCAATAGAAACGACATCTCCTACGAGCAGTACTTC.

J is TRBJ1-1 and V is TRBV7-9; possible D gene TRBD1, 6 bases. The V gene lost 1 base and the J gene lost 8 bases, with 17 bases spanning the gap. Per the germline V gene, CDR1 is SEHNR and CDR2 is FQNEAQ (reference sequence). The CDR3 is made up of 15 amino acids. In DNA, the CDR3 is TGTGCCAGCAGCTTAGGTTTCGTGGGGGGCGAAGAAGCTTTCTTT. Translated, it gives CASSLGFVGGEEAFF.

This clone was seen a few times. This sequence joins TRBV11-1 and TRBJ2-1, with D uncertain. From germline, CDR1 is SGHAT and CDR2 FQDESV (reference sequence). The CDR3 consists of 14 residues. Trimming cost V 3 bases and J 4 bases, with 10 bases left between them. The CDR3 is CASSLERNYNEQFF. In DNA, the CDR3 is TGTGCCAGCAGCTTGGAGAGGAATTACAATGAGCAGTTCTTC.

The V and J genes are TRBV27 and TRBJ2-6, with D possibly matching TRBD1 (5 bases). The germline CDR1 and CDR2 sequences are MNHEY and SMNVEV (reference sequence). The CDR3 totals 19 residues. Trimming removed 1 base from V and 3 bases from J, with 19 bases in between. The CDR3 loop reads CASSLYPSFDRSGANVLTF. Written as DNA, the CDR3 is TGTGCCAGCAGTTTATACCCATCCTTCGACAGAAGTGGGGCCAACGTCCTGACTTTC. Full variable domain (rest looked up from reference TRBV27 and TRBJ2-6): EAQVTQNPRYLITVTGKKLTVTCSQNMNHEYMSWYRQDPGLGLRQIYYSMNVEVTDKGDVPEGYKVSRKEKRNFPLILESPSPNQTSLYFCASSLYPSFDRSGANVLTFGAGSRLTVL.

The chain carries TRBV28 and TRBJ2-7; 10 nucleotides match TRBD2. The CDR3 totals 15 residues. V dropped 6 bases and J dropped 5; count of bases not matched to a gene: 10. In germline, CDR1 is MDHEN, CDR2 SYDVKM. CDR3 coding DNA: TGTGCCAGCAGCCTACAGCCTAGCGGGAGCAACGAGCAGTACTTC. Its protein product is CASSLQPSGSNEQYF.

The chain has TRBV7-9 and TRBJ2-5; 7 nucleotides line up with TRBD2. Trimming cost V 2 bases and J 5 bases; bases outside gene matches: 5. Germline loops: CDR1 SEHNR, CDR2 FQNEAQ (reference sequence). The CDR3 totals 14 residues. The CDR3 DNA is TGTGCCAGCAGCTTATATCCGGGGGGTGAGACCCAGTACTTC. Translated, it gives CASSLYPGGETQYF.

The chain employs TRBV4-2 and TRBJ2-5; D remains unclear. The better agreement between TRBJ2-7 and the DNA end casts doubt on the J call. The CDR3 consists of 14 residues. The germline V gene has CDR1 LGHNA and CDR2 YNFKEQ. For the CDR3, the DNA is TGTGCCAGCAGCCAAGACCATGAAGGTTACGAGCAGTACTTC. It yields the protein CASSQDHEGYEQYF.

This clone was seen at least ten times. This chain joins TRBV29-1 and TRBJ1-3; unclear D gene. Trimming took 4 bases from V and 0 from J, leaving 7 bases between them. The CDR3 spans 13 residues. Per germline, CDR1 SQVTM and CDR2 ANQGSEA. The CDR3 DNA sequence: TGCAGCGTTGTGGCGGTCTCTGGAAACACCATATATTTT. Its translation is CSVVAVSGNTIYF.

This rearrangement joins TRBV27 to TRBJ1-5; D is undetermined. CDR1 and CDR2 from the germline V gene are MNHEY and SMNVEV (reference sequence). The CDR3 is 15 residues long. V lost 0 bases and J lost 6, with 12 bases in between. The CDR3 nucleotides are TGTGCCAGCAGTTTATCTTTTGCGGTAGGTCAGCCCCAGCATTTT. Translation: CASSLSFAVGQPQHF.

This clone showed up many times. The chain is built from TRBV19 and TRBJ2-2; 10 bases are shared with TRBD2. The germline CDR1 and CDR2 sequences are LNHDA and SQIVND (reference sequence). The CDR3 runs 15 residues. The ends lost 7 bases at V and 3 bases at J; junction bases unmatched: 5. As DNA, the CDR3 is TGTGCCAGTAAAGCGGGAGGGCCCGACACCGGGGAGCTGTTTTTT. Protein: CASKAGGPDTGELFF.

J is TRBJ1-2 and V is TRBV20-1; unclear D gene. CDR3 length: 8 amino acids. Trimming cost V 5 bases and J 8 bases, with 3 bases left between them. The germline V gene encodes CDR1 DFQATT and CDR2 SNEGSKA (reference sequence). The CDR3 DNA reads as TGCAGTGCTGGGGGCTACACCTTC. This encodes CSAGGYTF.

The chain's CDR3 is CASSLVGGRTQHF. In nucleotides, the CDR3 is TGTGCCAGCAGCTTAGTCGGGGGGCGAACCCAGCATTTT. The V and J genes are TRBV7-8 and TRBJ1-5; weak D call: TRBD1 (6 bases). The CDR3 consists of 13 residues. Trimming took 1 base from V and 11 from J, leaving 12 bases between them. The germline V gene has CDR1 SGHVS and CDR2 FQNEAQ.

This clone was recorded a few times. The J gene is TRBJ2-1, the V gene TRBV27, with D perhaps TRBD2 (6 bases). The CDR3 is 13 amino acids. CDR1 and CDR2 (germline): MNHEY, SMNVEV (reference sequence). The V end was cut by 3 bases, the J end by 10 bases, with 13 bases between. CDR3 protein: CASSFSQAGEQFF. Written as DNA, the CDR3 is TGTGCCAGCAGTTTCTCGCAGGCGGGAGAGCAGTTCTTC.

The J gene is TRBJ2-7, the V gene TRBV21-1. TRBV21-1 is shown as a pseudogene. The CDR3 has 9 amino acids. The CDR3 spells CASWGEQYF. The CDR3 DNA sequence: TGTGCCTCGTGGGGCGAGCAGTACTTC.